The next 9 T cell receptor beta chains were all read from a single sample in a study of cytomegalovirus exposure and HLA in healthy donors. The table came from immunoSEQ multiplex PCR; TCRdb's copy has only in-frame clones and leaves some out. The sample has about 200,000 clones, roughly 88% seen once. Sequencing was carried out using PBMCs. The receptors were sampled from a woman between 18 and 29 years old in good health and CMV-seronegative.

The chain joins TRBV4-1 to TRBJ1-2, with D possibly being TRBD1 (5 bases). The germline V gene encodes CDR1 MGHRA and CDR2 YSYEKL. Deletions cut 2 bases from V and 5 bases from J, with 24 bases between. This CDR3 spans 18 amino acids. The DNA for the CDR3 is TGCGCCAGCAGCCAAACATTGAGCCGACGGGGGTCGCCATATGGCTACACCTTC. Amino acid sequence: CASSQTLSRRGSPYGYTF.

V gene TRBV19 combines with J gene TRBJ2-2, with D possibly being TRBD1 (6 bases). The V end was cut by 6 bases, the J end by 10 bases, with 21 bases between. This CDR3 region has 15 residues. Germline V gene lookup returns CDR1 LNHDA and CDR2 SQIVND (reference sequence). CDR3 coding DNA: TGTGCCAGTAGGCCGGGACATCAAAGGCTTCAGGAGCTGTTTTTT. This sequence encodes CASRPGHQRLQELFF.

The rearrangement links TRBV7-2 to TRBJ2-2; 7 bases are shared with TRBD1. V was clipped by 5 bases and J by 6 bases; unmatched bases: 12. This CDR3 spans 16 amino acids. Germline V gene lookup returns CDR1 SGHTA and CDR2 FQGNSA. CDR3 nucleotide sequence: TGTGCCAGCAGCCCTAGGGACAGTAGAGGTCCCGGGGAGCTGTTTTTT. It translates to CASSPRDSRGPGELFF.

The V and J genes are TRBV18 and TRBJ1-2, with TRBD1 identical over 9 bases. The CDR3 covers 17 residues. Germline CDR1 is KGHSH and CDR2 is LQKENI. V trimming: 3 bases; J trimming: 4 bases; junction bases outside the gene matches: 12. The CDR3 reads CASSPAGTGIVPYGYTF. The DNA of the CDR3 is TGTGCCAGCTCACCGGCCGGGACAGGGATAGTTCCCTATGGCTACACCTTC.

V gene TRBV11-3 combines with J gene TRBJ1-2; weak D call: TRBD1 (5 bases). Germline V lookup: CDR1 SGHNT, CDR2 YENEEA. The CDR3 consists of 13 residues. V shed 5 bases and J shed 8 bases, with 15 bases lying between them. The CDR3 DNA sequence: TGTGCCAGCAGCATACAGACAGATGGCGGCTACACCTTC. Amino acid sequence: CASSIQTDGGYTF.

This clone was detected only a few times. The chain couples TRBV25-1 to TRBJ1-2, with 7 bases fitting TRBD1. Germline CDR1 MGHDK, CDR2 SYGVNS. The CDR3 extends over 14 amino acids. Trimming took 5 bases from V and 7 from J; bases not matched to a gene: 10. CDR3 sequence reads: CASSRQGRISGYTF. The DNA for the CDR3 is TGTGCCAGCAGTAGACAGGGTCGGATATCTGGCTACACCTTC.

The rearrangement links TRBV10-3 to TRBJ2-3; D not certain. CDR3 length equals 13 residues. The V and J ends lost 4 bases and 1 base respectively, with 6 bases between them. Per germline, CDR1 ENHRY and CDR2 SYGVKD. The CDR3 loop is CAISGQGTDTQYF. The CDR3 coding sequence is TGTGCCATCAGTGGGCAGGGCACAGATACGCAGTATTTT.

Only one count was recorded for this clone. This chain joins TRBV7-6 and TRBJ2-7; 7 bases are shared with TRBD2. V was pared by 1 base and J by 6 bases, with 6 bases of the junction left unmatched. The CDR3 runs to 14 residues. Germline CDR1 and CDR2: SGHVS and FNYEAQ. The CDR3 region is CASSLVTSSGEQYF. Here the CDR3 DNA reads TGTGCCAGCAGCTTAGTTACGTCTAGCGGCGAGCAGTACTTC.

CDR3: CASSLGTGETSYEQYF. The CDR3 DNA reads as TGTGCCAGCAGCTTGGGGACAGGGGAGACCTCCTACGAGCAGTACTTC. The chain couples TRBV7-9 to TRBJ2-7; 10 nucleotides line up with TRBD1. This CDR3 has 16 residues. The germline gives CDR1 SEHNR, CDR2 FQNEAQ (reference sequence). V trimming: 3 bases; J trimming: 0 bases; junction bases outside the gene matches: 5. Looking up the rest from reference TRBV7-9 and TRBJ2-7 gives the full variable domain: DTGVSQNPRHKITKRGQNVTFRCDPISEHNRLYWYRQTLGQGPEFLTYFQNEAQLEKSRLLSDRFSAERPKGSFSTLEIQRTEQGDSAMYLCASSLGTGETSYEQYFGPGTRLTVT.